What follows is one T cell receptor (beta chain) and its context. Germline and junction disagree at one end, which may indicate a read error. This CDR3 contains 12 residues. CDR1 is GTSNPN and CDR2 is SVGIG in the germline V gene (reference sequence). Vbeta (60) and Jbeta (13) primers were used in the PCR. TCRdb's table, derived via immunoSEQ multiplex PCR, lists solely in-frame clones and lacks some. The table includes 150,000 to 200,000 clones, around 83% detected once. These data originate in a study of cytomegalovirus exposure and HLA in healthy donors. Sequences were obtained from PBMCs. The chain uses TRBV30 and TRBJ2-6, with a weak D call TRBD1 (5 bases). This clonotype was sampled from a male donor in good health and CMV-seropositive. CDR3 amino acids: CAWEAGANGLTF. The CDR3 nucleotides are TGTGCCTGGGAGGCTGGGGCCAACGGCCTGACTTTC.